Following are 13 T cell receptor beta chains from one sample sequenced in a study of blood T cell repertoires in COVID-19. The table came from immunoSEQ multiplex PCR; TCRdb's copy has only in-frame clones and leaves some out. Of around 310,000 clones in the sample, 89% are singletons; the top ten hold around 13%. The source material was peripheral blood. The receptors were gathered from a woman aged 60-75 years with acute or convalescent COVID-19.

The chain combines TRBV4-3 with TRBJ2-2; TRBD1 agrees at 9 bases. This CDR3 spans 16 amino acids. Per the germline V gene, CDR1 is LGHNA and CDR2 is YSLEER. V gave up 0 bases and J gave up 3 bases; unmatched junction bases: 2. CDR3 bases: TGCGCCAGCAGCCAAGAAGACAGGGGGTACACCGGGGAGCTGTTTTTT. Protein sequence: CASSQEDRGYTGELFF.

The chain has TRBV2 and TRBJ2-5; D may be TRBD1 (8 bases). The CDR3 spans 15 residues. The germline V gene has CDR1 SNHLY and CDR2 FYNNEI. V lost 3 bases, J lost 5 bases, and 16 bases lay in between. The chain's CDR3 is CASSDYRGGRETQYF. The CDR3 region has the DNA TGTGCCAGCAGTGATTACAGGGGGGGACGGGAGACCCAGTACTTC.

The chain recombines TRBV6-2 or TRBV6-3 with TRBJ2-7; 9 nucleotides align to TRBD1. CDR1 and CDR2 (germline): MNHEY, SVGEGT. The length of the CDR3 is 15 residues. J was trimmed by 2 bases and V by 2 bases; bases with no gene match: 4. The CDR3 loop reads CASSYPGTGTYEQYF. In DNA form, the CDR3 reads TGTGCCAGCAGTTACCCCGGGACAGGGACCTACGAGCAGTACTTC.

The chain uses TRBV9 and TRBJ1-5, with a tentative D call TRBD1 (5 bases). The CDR3 sequence is 13 residues long. V lost 3 bases to trimming and J lost 9 bases, with 13 bases between them. CDR1 and CDR2 from the germline V gene are SGDLS and YYNGEE. The CDR3 DNA sequence: TGTGCCAGCAGCGGACCAACAGGTTTGCCCCAGCATTTT. Its translation is CASSGPTGLPQHF. Complete variable domain (other parts from reference TRBV9 and TRBJ1-5): DSGVTQTPKHLITATGQRVTLRCSPRSGDLSVYWYQQSLDQGLQFLIQYYNGEERAKGNILERFSAQQFPDLHSELNLSSLELGDSALYFCASSGPTGLPQHFGDGTRLSIL.

The chain joins TRBV7-2 to TRBJ2-7, with TRBD2 matching over 11 bases. The CDR3 runs 15 residues. V was pared by 4 bases and J by 4 bases, with 6 bases of the junction left unmatched. Germline V lookup: CDR1 SGHTA, CDR2 FQGNSA. Here the CDR3 DNA reads TGTGCCAGCAGCTCCACCGGGACTAGCGGATACGAGCAGTACTTC. This encodes CASSSTGTSGYEQYF.

This clone was seen a single time. This sequence joins TRBV28 and TRBJ1-4, with 7 nucleotides matching TRBD1. J gave up 4 bases and V 5 bases, and 7 bases lay outside the gene matches. The CDR3 extends over 15 amino acids. CDR1 is MDHEN, CDR2 SYDVKM, per germline. In DNA, the CDR3 is TGTGCCAGCAGTCCTACCACAGGGGTTAATGAAAAACTGTTTTTT. It is translated as CASSPTTGVNEKLFF. Drawing the rest from reference TRBV28 and TRBJ1-4, the complete variable domain is DVKVTQSSRYLVKRTGEKVFLECVQDMDHENMFWYRQDPGLGLRLIYFSYDVKMKEKGDIPEGYSVSREKKERFSLILESASTNQTSMYLCASSPTTGVNEKLFFGSGTQLSVL.

This rearrangement joins TRBV9 to TRBJ1-1; no definite D call. Trimming removed 0 bases at V and 6 bases at J, with 9 bases between. In germline, CDR1 is SGDLS, CDR2 YYNGEE. The CDR3 runs to 13 residues. Here the CDR3 reads CASSVGSNSEAFF. The CDR3 DNA sequence: TGTGCCAGCAGCGTAGGAAGTAACTCTGAAGCTTTCTTT.

The chain employs TRBV4-3 and TRBJ2-7, with TRBD2 identical over 8 bases. This CDR3 spans 15 amino acids. CDR1 and CDR2 from the germline V gene are LGHNA and YSLEER. V was pared by 6 bases and J by 2 bases, with 9 bases of the junction left unmatched. CDR3 sequence: CASSRILAVTYEQYF. The CDR3, as DNA: TGCGCCAGCAGTCGCATACTAGCGGTAACCTACGAGCAGTACTTC.

The chain recombines TRBV5-1 with TRBJ2-7, with unresolved D. V lost 0 bases and J 1 base, leaving 11 bases between the germline ends. The CDR3 runs to 15 residues. Germline V gene lookup returns CDR1 SGHRS and CDR2 YFSETQ. The CDR3 region is CASSLGSRVSYEQYF. As DNA, the CDR3 is TGCGCCAGCAGCTTGGGATCCCGGGTGTCCTACGAGCAGTACTTC.

The chain links TRBV24-1 to TRBJ2-3; D unclear. This CDR3 has 15 amino acids. CDR1 and CDR2 (germline): KGHDR, SFDVKD. V was shortened by 4 bases and J by 4 bases, with 14 bases between the two germline ends. CDR3 residues: CATSDPGSIADTQYF. DNA for the CDR3: TGTGCCACCAGTGACCCCGGGTCCATAGCAGATACGCAGTATTTT.

This chain connects TRBV5-4 to TRBJ1-2; D may be TRBD1 (6 bases). The CDR3 has 15 amino acids. The V gene's germline CDR1 is SGHNT and CDR2 YYREEE (reference sequence). Between the trimmed V and J ends, which lost 0 bases and 2 bases, there was a span of 11 bases. CDR3 region: CASSLGTAINYGYTF. In DNA form, the CDR3 reads TGTGCCAGCAGCTTGGGGACAGCGATCAACTATGGCTACACCTTC.

The J gene is TRBJ2-2, the V gene TRBV5-1, with TRBD1 matching 8 bases. The CDR3 is 15 residues long. The germline V gene encodes CDR1 SGHRS and CDR2 YFSETQ. V lost 0 bases and J lost 6; bases outside the gene matches: 4. CDR3 residues: CASSLEPRGPGELFF. As DNA, the CDR3 is TGCGCCAGCAGCTTGGAACCCAGGGGGCCCGGGGAGCTGTTTTTT.

The genes are TRBV3-1 (or the pseudogene TRBV3-2) and TRBJ2-7, with D possibly matching TRBD2 (5 bases). Trimming removed 4 bases from V and 7 bases from J, with 14 bases in between. Germline V gives CDR1 LGHDT, CDR2 YNNKEL (reference sequence). This CDR3 has 13 amino acids. This chain's CDR3 is CASSRGPPGEQYF. The DNA for the CDR3 is TGTGCCAGCAGCCGAGGACCCCCGGGGGAGCAGTACTTC.